The entry that follows covers one T cell receptor beta chain sequence. Its target is not known. This entry comes from a study of cytomegalovirus exposure and HLA in healthy donors. Overall study results and limits: There were some public TCRs occurring in many donors, but most TCR sequences were rare. The authors assumed roughly uniform sequencing depth across donors for presence/absence analyses. Most of the CMV-associated TCR beta chains (in a later analysis) appeared to be HLA-restricted. Specific recognition of CMV antigens was confirmed in vitro for a few chains (all CMV-associated).

PCR involved 60 Vbeta and 13 Jbeta primers. Measured with immunoSEQ multiplex PCR; TCRdb has only the in-frame clones, and not every one. The data show about 160,000 clones, under 90% seen once. The receptor was derived from a male donor in good health and CMV-seronegative. The specimen was PBMCs.

The CDR3: CASIRQGGAAGELFF. In DNA form, the CDR3 reads TGTGCCAGCATTAGGCAGGGGGGAGCAGCCGGGGAGCTGTTTTTT. V is TRBV11-2 and J is TRBJ2-2; TRBD1 might be the D (7 bases). The V gene's germline CDR1 is SGHAT and CDR2 FQNNGV. Trimming shortened V by 7 bases and J by 6 bases, and 18 bases separated the two germline ends. The CDR3 consists of 15 residues. Full variable domain (rest looked up from reference TRBV11-2 and TRBJ2-2): EAGVAQSPRYKIIEKRQSVAFWCNPISGHATLYWYQQILGQGPKLLIQFQNNGVVDDSQLPKDRFSAERLKGVDSTLKIQPAKLEDSAVYLCASIRQGGAAGELFFGEGSRLTVL.